These 22 T cell receptor beta chains share one sample of origin, sequenced in a study of technical replicates of blood from several donors. TCRdb's copy holds only in-frame clones and misses some; the assay was immunoSEQ multiplex PCR. The sample has about 81,000 clones, 80% to 95% seen once. The source material was T cells isolated from PBMCs. Receptors were obtained from a human donor in good health.

V gene TRBV28 combines with J gene TRBJ1-2; 9 bases agree with TRBD1. J gave up 4 bases and V 6 bases, and 9 bases lay outside the gene matches. Germline V gene lookup returns CDR1 MDHEN and CDR2 SYDVKM. This CDR3 region has 15 residues. The CDR3 here is CASRTIGTGPYGYTF. The CDR3 coding sequence is TGTGCCAGCAGGACGATCGGGACAGGGCCCTATGGCTACACCTTC.

This chain joins TRBV4-1 and TRBJ1-5, with TRBD1 as a possible D gene (6 bases). V was trimmed by 1 base and J by 6 bases, leaving 10 bases between them. Germline V gives CDR1 MGHRA, CDR2 YSYEKL. The CDR3 has 14 amino acids. The CDR3 bases are TGCGCCAGCAGCCAAGGCAGGGGCGGTCAGCCCCAGCATTTT. Its protein is CASSQGRGGQPQHF.

The gene calls are TRBV27 and TRBJ1-1; no definite D call. V gave up 6 bases and J gave up 6 bases, with 17 bases separating them. This CDR3 comprises 14 residues. Germline CDR1 reads MNHEY; CDR2 reads SMNVEV (reference sequence). The CDR3 sequence: CASSRSMLVPEAFF. The CDR3 bases are TGTGCCAGCAGCCGCTCAATGTTAGTCCCTGAAGCTTTCTTT.

This clone was counted a single time. This rearrangement joins TRBV5-1 to TRBJ2-7, with TRBD2 matching over 8 bases. Germline CDR1 and CDR2: SGHRS and YFSETQ. The CDR3 contains 16 residues. The J segment lost 2 bases and the V segment lost 3 bases, leaving 10 bases of the junction unmatched. This CDR3 reads CASSWSIAGLPYEQYF. CDR3 coding DNA: TGCGCCAGCAGCTGGTCAATAGCGGGATTACCCTACGAGCAGTACTTC.

This clone was counted a single time. Mismatch with germline at one junction end may stem from a read error. The V gene is TRBV11-3, the J gene TRBJ2-7; 8 nucleotides agree with TRBD2. The germline CDR1 and CDR2 sequences are SGHNT and YENEEA. The CDR3 length is 12 residues. The CDR3 loop is CASSSSPGGPNF. CDR3 DNA sequence: TGTGCCAGCAGCTCCTCTCCGGGGGGGCCCAACTTC.

The chain combines TRBV27 with TRBJ2-7; 7 bases line up with TRBD1. The germline V gene encodes CDR1 MNHEY and CDR2 SMNVEV (reference sequence). The CDR3 is 13 amino acids. V dropped 7 bases and J dropped 5; count of bases not matched to a gene: 8. The CDR3: CASKGAPIDEQYF. The CDR3 DNA follows: TGTGCCAGCAAGGGGGCCCCTATCGACGAGCAGTACTTC.

The chain joins TRBV28 to TRBJ1-2, with a tentative D call TRBD1 (5 bases). The CDR3 consists of 14 residues. V was trimmed by 5 bases and J by 0 bases, leaving 10 bases between them. Looked up from germline, CDR1 is MDHEN and CDR2 is SYDVKM. CDR3 sequence: CASSPPTANYGYTF. DNA of the CDR3: TGTGCCAGCAGTCCCCCGACAGCTAACTATGGCTACACCTTC.

V is TRBV5-1 and J is TRBJ1-1, with D perhaps TRBD1 (6 bases). The germline gives CDR1 SGHRS, CDR2 YFSETQ. This CDR3 comprises 15 residues. The V end lost 4 bases, the J end lost 0 bases, and 13 bases lay between the germline ends. The CDR3 bases are TGCGCCAGCAGCCCGGTAGGGGGTATGAACACTGAAGCTTTCTTT. It codes for CASSPVGGMNTEAFF.

The chain is built from TRBV4-1 and TRBJ1-1, with unresolved D. The V gene's germline CDR1 is MGHRA and CDR2 YSYEKL. V was cut by 1 base and J by 6 bases, with 12 bases left in between. The CDR3 contains 14 residues. CDR3 nucleotide sequence: TGCGCCAGCAGCCAAGCTGGCAGGAGGGCTGAAGCTTTCTTT. As protein: CASSQAGRRAEAFF.

The chain joins TRBV19 to TRBJ1-1; D remains ambiguous. Germline V gene lookup returns CDR1 LNHDA and CDR2 SQIVND (reference sequence). The V gene lost 4 bases and the J gene lost 3 bases, with 9 bases spanning the gap. The CDR3 is 13 amino acids. CDR3: CASSSVSDTEAFF. The CDR3 DNA is TGTGCCAGTAGTAGCGTTTCGGACACTGAAGCTTTCTTT.

The CDR3 here is CATSNSRDYGYTF. The CDR3 region has the DNA TGTGCCACCAGTAACTCCAGGGACTATGGCTACACCTTC. The chain couples TRBV15 to TRBJ1-2, with D possibly matching TRBD1 (5 bases). Germline V gene sequence: CDR1 LNHNV, CDR2 YYDKDF (reference sequence). This CDR3 has 13 residues. The ends were cut back, 6 bases at V and 3 bases at J, with 11 bases in the middle.

This clone was seen once. The V call is TRBV7-2, the J call TRBJ2-7; 7 nucleotides line up with TRBD2. The CDR3 consists of 15 residues. V shed 0 bases, J shed 2 bases, and the junction held 4 bases outside the gene matches. Looked up from germline, CDR1 is SGHTA and CDR2 is FQGNSA. The CDR3 here is CASSLAAGETYEQYF. CDR3 DNA: TGTGCCAGCAGCTTAGCTGCGGGGGAAACCTACGAGCAGTACTTC.

This chain connects TRBV7-6 to TRBJ1-2; 9 nucleotides line up with TRBD1. V was pared by 2 bases and J by 7 bases, with 8 bases of the junction left unmatched. Germline CDR1 and CDR2: SGHVS and FNYEAQ. The CDR3 is 15 residues long. The CDR3 DNA reads TGTGCCAGCAGCTTACCACCAGGGACAGGGTCTGGCTACACCTTC. Protein sequence: CASSLPPGTGSGYTF.

The CDR3 region has the DNA TGTGCCAGCAGCTTGGACGGTCGTGAGCAGTTCTTC. It specifies CASSLDGREQFF. The gene calls are TRBV5-4 and TRBJ2-1, with D uncertain. Between the trimmed V and J ends, which lost 0 bases and 9 bases, there was a span of 7 bases. This CDR3 comprises 12 residues. In germline, CDR1 is SGHNT, CDR2 YYREEE (reference sequence). The full variable domain, its missing parts supplied by reference TRBV5-4 and TRBJ2-1, is ETGVTQSPTHLIKTRGQQVTLRCSSQSGHNTVSWYQQALGQGPQFIFQYYREEENGRGNFPPRFSGLQFPNYSSELNVNALELDDSALYLCASSLDGREQFFGPGTRLTVL.

This clone has a single count. The chain recombines TRBV6-6 with TRBJ2-7, with D possibly TRBD2 on 5 matching bases. Germline values: CDR1 MNHNY, CDR2 SVGAGI (reference sequence). The CDR3 contains 11 residues. V was pared by 6 bases and J by 5 bases, with 8 bases between. The CDR3 DNA reads as TGTGCCAGCAGCTCCGGGGACGAGCAGTACTTC. Amino acid sequence: CASSSGDEQYF.

The V call is TRBV4-1, the J call TRBJ2-2; 9 bases fit TRBD2. The CDR3 consists of 16 residues. Germline lookup yields CDR1 MGHRA and CDR2 YSYEKL. Trimming at V came to 4 bases and at J to 1 base, leaving 4 bases not matched to a gene. The CDR3 is CASSPLAGKNTGELFF. In DNA form, the CDR3 reads TGCGCCAGCAGCCCGCTAGCGGGAAAGAACACCGGGGAGCTGTTTTTT.

V is TRBV14 and J is TRBJ2-7; D call uncertain. CDR3 size: 15 residues. The V and J ends lost 0 bases and 2 bases respectively, with 11 bases between them. CDR1 and CDR2 (germline): SGHDN, FVKESK. This CDR3 reads CASSQDRGVPYEQYF. The CDR3 DNA is TGTGCCAGCAGCCAAGACCGAGGCGTGCCCTACGAGCAGTACTTC.

This clone appeared once. The chain combines TRBV25-1 with TRBJ2-5, with D perhaps TRBD2 (5 bases). Germline V lookup: CDR1 MGHDK, CDR2 SYGVNS. Trimming took off 2 bases at V and 5 bases at J, with 15 bases between the two ends. This CDR3 is built from 15 residues. The CDR3 DNA reads as TGTGCCAGCAGTGAAAGGGCTAGCCTCCCCGAGACCCAGTACTTC. It translates to CASSERASLPETQYF.

The chain combines TRBV4-1 with TRBJ2-1, with no clear D. Per the germline V gene, CDR1 is MGHRA and CDR2 is YSYEKL. The CDR3 contains 16 residues. V gave up 0 bases and J gave up 10 bases, with 19 bases separating them. CDR3 DNA sequence: TGCGCCAGCAGCCAAGAAAGCCGACTCCTTGATGGGGAGCAGTTCTTC. Translating gives CASSQESRLLDGEQFF.

The chain uses TRBV5-4 and TRBJ1-1; D is perhaps TRBD1 (5 bases). Germline values: CDR1 SGHNT, CDR2 YYREEE (reference sequence). The CDR3 is 13 residues long. Trimming took off 1 base at V and 4 bases at J, with 8 bases between the two ends. The CDR3, as DNA: TGTGCCAGCAGCTTGTGGGGGGGCACTGAAGCTTTCTTT. This encodes CASSLWGGTEAFF.

The CDR3: CAWSENQGGGYTF. CDR3 in DNA: TGTGCCTGGAGCGAAAATCAGGGAGGCGGCTACACCTTC. The V gene is TRBV30, the J gene TRBJ1-2; D is possibly TRBD1 (5 bases). The CDR3 length is 13 residues. Germline-derived CDR1 and CDR2 are GTSNPN and SVGIG (reference sequence). V gave up 3 bases and J gave up 8 bases, with 16 bases separating them.

The rearrangement uses TRBV6-5 and TRBJ1-2; TRBD1 might be the D (6 bases). V gave up 6 bases and J gave up 4 bases, with 18 bases separating them. In germline, CDR1 is MNHEY, CDR2 SVGAGI. CDR3 length: 15 amino acids. CDR3 in amino acids: CASSLQMDSPYGYTF. The DNA of the CDR3 is TGTGCCAGCAGCTTACAAATGGACAGTCCCTATGGCTACACCTTC.